This is a list of T cell receptor beta chains from one sample in a study of T cell responses to AZD1222 COVID-19 vaccine. The table came from immunoSEQ multiplex PCR; TCRdb's copy has only in-frame clones and leaves some out. This sample has some 120,000 clones; roughly 85% occur once, and the top ten carry 7.6%. Sample: peripheral blood, taken on day 0 of AZD1222 vaccination. The receptor set was obtained from an adult in good health. Both conserved end residues are part of each CDR3. The D gene is left open where the match is weak. Size values are once, few and many counts, or a class for expanded clones, and some rows have none.

clone_size: NA; v_call: TRBV9; j_call: TRBJ1-2; d_call: NA; cdr3_nt: TGTGCCAGCAGCCTCCAGCAGGGGCTTCACTATGGCTACACCTTC; cdr3_aa: CASSLQQGLHYGYTF
clone_size: once; v_call: TRBV5-1; j_call: TRBJ1-2; d_call: TRBD1; cdr3_nt: TGCGCCAGCAGCGAACATCGCACAGGGGGAAGTGGGGGCTACACCTTC; cdr3_aa: CASSEHRTGGSGGYTF
clone_size: NA; v_call: TRBV10-3; j_call: TRBJ2-7; d_call: TRBD1; cdr3_nt: TGTGCCATCAACCCGACCGGGACAGGCTACGAGCAGTACTTC; cdr3_aa: CAINPTGTGYEQYF
clone_size: NA; v_call: TRBV30; j_call: TRBJ2-3; d_call: NA; cdr3_nt: TGTGCCTGGAGTGCCTTCGGGGATACGCAGTATTTT; cdr3_aa: CAWSAFGDTQYF
clone_size: NA; v_call: TRBV29-1; j_call: TRBJ2-7; d_call: NA; cdr3_nt: TGCAGCGCGCGAGGCGGGGATACTACCTACGAGCAGTACTTC; cdr3_aa: CSARGGDTTYEQYF
clone_size: NA; v_call: TRBV5-1; j_call: TRBJ2-7; d_call: TRBD1; cdr3_nt: TGCGCCAGCAGCCCTCCCGACAGGGGGCCCTCTGAGCAGTACTTC; cdr3_aa: CASSPPDRGPSEQYF
clone_size: NA; v_call: TRBV7-9; j_call: TRBJ2-1; d_call: TRBD2; cdr3_nt: TGTGCCAGCAGCCCTTTTCGGGGGGGCTACAATGAGCAGTTCTTC; cdr3_aa: CASSPFRGGYNEQFF
clone_size: NA; v_call: TRBV19; j_call: TRBJ1-2; d_call: NA; cdr3_nt: TGTGCCAGTAGTCTTAGAGAGCTCTATGGCTACACCTTC; cdr3_aa: CASSLRELYGYTF
clone_size: NA; v_call: TRBV27; j_call: TRBJ2-6; d_call: TRBD2; cdr3_nt: TGTGCCAGCAGTTTAAGCGGGGGTTACGGGGCCAACGTCCTGACTTTC; cdr3_aa: CASSLSGGYGANVLTF
clone_size: NA; v_call: TRBV6-2/TRBV6-3; j_call: TRBJ2-7; d_call: NA; cdr3_nt: TGTGCCAGCAGCCCCCAGGCTAACGAGCAGTACTTC; cdr3_aa: CASSPQANEQYF
clone_size: NA; v_call: TRBV12-3/TRBV12-4; j_call: TRBJ2-2; d_call: NA; cdr3_nt: TGTGCCAGCAGTTTTCTGGGGACCGGGGAGCTGTTTTTT; cdr3_aa: CASSFLGTGELFF
clone_size: NA; v_call: TRBV19; j_call: TRBJ2-4; d_call: NA; cdr3_nt: TGTGCCAGTAGTATAGGAGGGGGGGTTAACATTCAGTACTTC; cdr3_aa: CASSIGGGVNIQYF
clone_size: few; v_call: TRBV6-1; j_call: TRBJ1-2; d_call: NA; cdr3_nt: TGTGCCAGCAGTGAGAGACAGCTAAACTATGGCTACACCTTC; cdr3_aa: CASSERQLNYGYTF
clone_size: few; v_call: TRBV6-1; j_call: TRBJ2-7; d_call: TRBD1; cdr3_nt: TGTGCCAGCAGTGAAGGGACAGGGGACTCCTACGAGCAGTACTTC; cdr3_aa: CASSEGTGDSYEQYF
clone_size: NA; v_call: TRBV3-1/TRBV3-2; j_call: TRBJ2-1; d_call: TRBD2; cdr3_nt: TGTGCCAGCAGCGTCCTCGGGACTAGCGGGAGGAATGAGCAGTTCTTC; cdr3_aa: CASSVLGTSGRNEQFF
clone_size: NA; v_call: TRBV6-5; j_call: TRBJ2-1; d_call: TRBD2; cdr3_nt: TGTGCCAGCAGCCAACTAGCGGGAGCAGGAAATGAGCAGTTCTTC; cdr3_aa: CASSQLAGAGNEQFF
clone_size: NA; v_call: TRBV6-6; j_call: TRBJ2-3; d_call: NA; cdr3_nt: TGTGCCAGCAGCCTTGGCACAGATACGCAGTATTTT; cdr3_aa: CASSLGTDTQYF
clone_size: NA; v_call: TRBV30; j_call: TRBJ1-5; d_call: TRBD1; cdr3_nt: TGTGCCTTTGGGACAGGATCACATAGCAATCAGCCCCAGCATTTT; cdr3_aa: CAFGTGSHSNQPQHF
clone_size: NA; v_call: TRBV18; j_call: TRBJ2-7; d_call: TRBD2; cdr3_nt: TGTGCCAGCTCACGCCCGACTAGCGCCGAGCAGTACTTC; cdr3_aa: CASSRPTSAEQYF
clone_size: NA; v_call: TRBV7-9; j_call: TRBJ2-3; d_call: NA; cdr3_nt: TGTGCCGGAAGTAGGCTCACAGATACGCAGTATTTT; cdr3_aa: CAGSRLTDTQYF
clone_size: NA; v_call: TRBV19; j_call: TRBJ1-6; d_call: NA; cdr3_nt: TGTGCCAGTAGTCCCCCGGGCCCTAATTCACCCCTCCACTTT; cdr3_aa: CASSPPGPNSPLHF
clone_size: once; v_call: TRBV6-4; j_call: TRBJ2-7; d_call: NA; cdr3_nt: TGTGCCAGCGGAGGGGAGACAGGGCGGGGGCACGAGCAGTACTTC; cdr3_aa: CASGGETGRGHEQYF
clone_size: NA; v_call: TRBV9; j_call: TRBJ2-7; d_call: NA; cdr3_nt: TGTGCCAGCAGCGTAGGAAGATTGCCCTACGAGCAGTACTTC; cdr3_aa: CASSVGRLPYEQYF
clone_size: NA; v_call: TRBV6-5; j_call: TRBJ2-6; d_call: NA; cdr3_nt: TGTGCCAGCAGTTACGCAGGCCTCTCTGGGGCCAACGTCCTGACTTTC; cdr3_aa: CASSYAGLSGANVLTF
clone_size: NA; v_call: TRBV5-4; j_call: TRBJ2-2; d_call: NA; cdr3_nt: TGTGCCAGCAGCGCAGCGGTAACCGGGGAGCTGTTTTTT; cdr3_aa: CASSAAVTGELFF
clone_size: NA; v_call: TRBV5-1; j_call: TRBJ2-7; d_call: NA; cdr3_nt: TGCGCCAGCAGCTTGCGAAGTTCCTACGAGCAGTACTTC; cdr3_aa: CASSLRSSYEQYF
clone_size: once; v_call: TRBV10-3; j_call: TRBJ2-7; d_call: NA; cdr3_nt: TGTGCCATCAGCGGGACCTCCTACGAGCAGTACTTC; cdr3_aa: CAISGTSYEQYF
clone_size: NA; v_call: TRBV19; j_call: TRBJ1-1; d_call: NA; cdr3_nt: TGTGCCAGTAGTACCGCCAGGGCGGTTTTAAACACTGAAGCTTTCTTT; cdr3_aa: CASSTARAVLNTEAFF
clone_size: NA; v_call: TRBV9; j_call: TRBJ2-3; d_call: TRBD1; cdr3_nt: TGTGCCAGCAGCGGAAAGGGGGCTGGCACAGATACGCAGTATTTT; cdr3_aa: CASSGKGAGTDTQYF
clone_size: NA; v_call: TRBV5-5; j_call: TRBJ1-5; d_call: NA; cdr3_nt: TGTGCCAGCAGCTTGAGCAGGAATATGCAGCCCCAGCATTTT; cdr3_aa: CASSLSRNMQPQHF
clone_size: NA; v_call: TRBV11-2; j_call: TRBJ2-7; d_call: TRBD2; cdr3_nt: TGTGCCAGCAGCCCTCCGGGACTAGCGGCCCTGAAGCAGTACTTC; cdr3_aa: CASSPPGLAALKQYF
clone_size: NA; v_call: TRBV28; j_call: TRBJ1-2; d_call: NA; cdr3_nt: TGTGCCAGCAGTTTACTTATGGGGGGCGAATATGGCTACACCTTC; cdr3_aa: CASSLLMGGEYGYTF
clone_size: NA; v_call: TRBV6-4; j_call: TRBJ2-3; d_call: TRBD2; cdr3_nt: TGTGCCAGCAGTGCCCTAGCGGGAGGGTCCACAGATACGCAGTATTTT; cdr3_aa: CASSALAGGSTDTQYF
clone_size: NA; v_call: TRBV7-6; j_call: TRBJ2-2; d_call: NA; cdr3_nt: TGTGCCAGCAGCTTAGGAACCCAAATCACCGGGGAGCTGTTTTTT; cdr3_aa: CASSLGTQITGELFF
clone_size: NA; v_call: TRBV7-9; j_call: TRBJ1-4; d_call: NA; cdr3_nt: TGTGCCAGCAGCTTAGGACAGTATGAAAAACTGTTTTTT; cdr3_aa: CASSLGQYEKLFF
clone_size: NA; v_call: TRBV11-3; j_call: TRBJ2-3; d_call: NA; cdr3_nt: TGTGCCAGCAGCTTTTCAAGCACAGATACGCAGTATTTT; cdr3_aa: CASSFSSTDTQYF
clone_size: NA; v_call: TRBV10-1; j_call: TRBJ2-3; d_call: TRBD1; cdr3_nt: TGCGCCAGCAGTGAGCCGACAGGGGGAGCAGATACGCAGTATTTT; cdr3_aa: CASSEPTGGADTQYF
clone_size: once; v_call: TRBV4-1; j_call: TRBJ2-7; d_call: TRBD1; cdr3_nt: TGCGCCAGCAGCCAAGCCGGGACAGGTGGCTACGAGCAGTACTTC; cdr3_aa: CASSQAGTGGYEQYF
clone_size: NA; v_call: TRBV27; j_call: TRBJ2-7; d_call: TRBD2; cdr3_nt: TGTGCCAGCCGCCGGCGGACTAGCGGAGGGCCCTACGAGCAGTACTTC; cdr3_aa: CASRRRTSGGPYEQYF
clone_size: NA; v_call: TRBV29-1; j_call: TRBJ2-5; d_call: TRBD2; cdr3_nt: TGCAGCGTTGGGCCTAGCGGGGGGGAGACCCAGTACTTC; cdr3_aa: CSVGPSGGETQYF
clone_size: few; v_call: TRBV3-1/TRBV3-2; j_call: TRBJ1-5; d_call: NA; cdr3_nt: TGTGCCAGCAGCTCATCAGTTAGCTCTCCCCAGCATTTT; cdr3_aa: CASSSSVSSPQHF
clone_size: few; v_call: TRBV21-1; j_call: TRBJ1-1; d_call: NA; cdr3_nt: TGTGCCAGCAGCCCAAGCAGGGACGTCACTGAAGCTTTCTTT; cdr3_aa: CASSPSRDVTEAFF
clone_size: NA; v_call: TRBV7-2; j_call: TRBJ2-7; d_call: NA; cdr3_nt: TGTGCCAGCAGCCCCCGACGGCCTTCGGGGGAGCAGTACTTC; cdr3_aa: CASSPRRPSGEQYF
clone_size: NA; v_call: TRBV10-1; j_call: TRBJ2-1; d_call: NA; cdr3_nt: TGCGCCAGCAGTGAGTCTACGGCGGTCTCCTACAATGAGCAGTTCTTC; cdr3_aa: CASSESTAVSYNEQFF
clone_size: NA; v_call: TRBV18; j_call: TRBJ2-5; d_call: NA; cdr3_nt: TGTGCCAGCTCACCACTCGGAGGGCAAGGGGAGACCCAGTACTTC; cdr3_aa: CASSPLGGQGETQYF
clone_size: NA; v_call: TRBV18; j_call: TRBJ2-7; d_call: TRBD1; cdr3_nt: TGTGCCAGCTCACTCACCGGGACAGGGCACGAGCAGTACTTC; cdr3_aa: CASSLTGTGHEQYF
clone_size: once; v_call: TRBV14; j_call: TRBJ1-1; d_call: NA; cdr3_nt: TGTGCCAGCACCAAGACAGCATACACTGAAGCTTTCTTT; cdr3_aa: CASTKTAYTEAFF
clone_size: NA; v_call: TRBV5-6; j_call: TRBJ2-1; d_call: NA; cdr3_nt: TGTGCCAGCAGCTGGTACAGGGCGGGCTCCTACAATGAGCAGTTCTTC; cdr3_aa: CASSWYRAGSYNEQFF
clone_size: NA; v_call: TRBV19; j_call: TRBJ1-2; d_call: NA; cdr3_nt: TGTGCCAGTAGTTCTGGACTTGGGTTAGGCGGCTACACCTTC; cdr3_aa: CASSSGLGLGGYTF
clone_size: NA; v_call: TRBV29-1; j_call: TRBJ2-1; d_call: TRBD2; cdr3_nt: TGCAGCGTTGAAGGGAACGGGAGGGCCTTGGGCAATGAGCAGTTCTTC; cdr3_aa: CSVEGNGRALGNEQFF
clone_size: NA; v_call: TRBV5-4; j_call: TRBJ2-7; d_call: NA; cdr3_nt: TGTGCCAGCAGCTTGGCCTTGGTTGGCGAGCAGTACTTC; cdr3_aa: CASSLALVGEQYF
clone_size: NA; v_call: TRBV30; j_call: TRBJ1-5; d_call: NA; cdr3_nt: TGTGCCTGGAGTGTCTCTACAGGTCAGCCCCAGCATTTT; cdr3_aa: CAWSVSTGQPQHF
clone_size: NA; v_call: TRBV28; j_call: TRBJ1-3; d_call: TRBD1; cdr3_nt: TGTGCCAGCAGTTCGGGACAGGTAGTTGGTGGAAACACCATATATTTT; cdr3_aa: CASSSGQVVGGNTIYF
clone_size: NA; v_call: TRBV7-2; j_call: TRBJ2-7; d_call: NA; cdr3_nt: TGTGCCAGCAGCTCCCGAGAGGATCTTCTGGGAGCCTACGAGCAGTACTTC; cdr3_aa: CASSSREDLLGAYEQYF
clone_size: NA; v_call: TRBV4-1; j_call: TRBJ2-2; d_call: TRBD2; cdr3_nt: TGCGCCAGCAGCCAAGATCGAGGCGGGGGCACCGGGGAGCTGTTTTTT; cdr3_aa: CASSQDRGGGTGELFF
clone_size: NA; v_call: TRBV3-1/TRBV3-2; j_call: TRBJ2-3; d_call: NA; cdr3_nt: TGTGCCAGCAGCCAGGGGGGGGGCACGGATACGCAGTATTTT; cdr3_aa: CASSQGGGTDTQYF
clone_size: NA; v_call: TRBV6-2/TRBV6-3; j_call: TRBJ2-1; d_call: NA; cdr3_nt: TGTGCCAGCAGTTACTCGAGTGCAGCCCATGAGCAGTTCTTC; cdr3_aa: CASSYSSAAHEQFF
clone_size: NA; v_call: TRBV19; j_call: TRBJ2-7; d_call: NA; cdr3_nt: TGTGCCAGTAGTTTGCCGGGACTGGGGACGTACGAGCAGTACTTC; cdr3_aa: CASSLPGLGTYEQYF
clone_size: NA; v_call: TRBV11-2; j_call: TRBJ2-1; d_call: NA; cdr3_nt: TGTGCCAGCAGCTTATGGGGGTTCGATGAGCAGTTCTTC; cdr3_aa: CASSLWGFDEQFF
clone_size: NA; v_call: TRBV18; j_call: TRBJ2-5; d_call: TRBD1; cdr3_nt: TGTGCCAGCTCACCACAGTTAAGCACAGGGGGAAGGTCGGAGACCCAGTACTTC; cdr3_aa: CASSPQLSTGGRSETQYF